This section outlines one T cell receptor beta chain sequence together with its context. Its target is not known. The entry originates in a study of post-analysis software for immune sequencing data. Overall study results and limits: The five TRBV segments detected at higher frequency in patients than in controls included TRBV5-6, TRBV5-1 and TRBV20-1. In multiple sclerosis, normalized Chao1 diversity was significantly below that of controls.

This CDR3 region has 16 residues. V was clipped by 4 bases and J by 4 bases; unmatched bases: 12. Germline CDR1 reads MDHEN; CDR2 reads SYDVKM. The TCR beta cDNA libraries contained unique molecular identifiers. The authors obtained 540,000 or so cDNA molecules from roughly 1 to 10 million T cells. TCRdb reanalysed the PCR reads using MiXCR and keeps one entry per CDR3 protein. Among about 810,000 distinct CDR3 sequences, 53% were seen once, and the ten largest hold approximately 4.5%. This TCR came from a girl between 5 and 17 years old with multiple sclerosis. The sequencing input was blood. The gene calls are TRBV28 and TRBJ2-5; 7 nucleotides match TRBD1. CDR3 residues: CASSSHDRVVGETQYF. CDR3 sequence (DNA): TGTGCCAGCAGTTCCCACGACAGGGTGGTAGGAGAGACCCAGTACTTC.